This TCR beta chain was profiled in a study of shared clonotypes between healthy human individuals (dated by TCRdb to 2018 to 2020). In the study overall: A couple of women and a few men aged 18 to 49 years were included in the cohort. For each donor, CD4 naive and CD4 memory were each given three plates, CD8 naive was given two plates, and CD8 memory was given one plate. To estimate repertoire size and how much clonotypes are shared between individuals, the study performed deep sequencing of blood TCR repertoires from roughly five healthy adults. Libraries were prepared and TCR repertoires were sequenced by different laboratories using diverse techniques, in order to increase sequencing depth and limit assay-specific biases. Leukapheresis yielded between about 0.94 and 8.9 billion PBMCs per donor.

Using the deep immunoSEQ assay, multiplex PCR amplified TCR CDR3 regions from genomic DNA. Extracted genomic DNA from each cell subset was spread evenly across all wells of several immunoSEQ 96-well plates, with each plate serving as a replicate. For sorted subsets, about 220 ng of genomic DNA, equivalent to 30,000 or so T cell genomes, went into each replicate PCR. Purified libraries were quantified with a Qubit 3.0 fluorometer, sized on a Bioanalyzer 2100, and re-quantified with the KAPA Library Quantification kit. A separate single-read 150-cycle Illumina NextSeq 550 flow cell was used to sequence each immunoSEQ 96-well plate. Turning to the authors' computational methods: Because the immunoSEQ output included only junctional sequences and no quality scores, the filtering could not be the same as the filtering used for full-length reads. Sequences were annotated with PyIR, a Python wrapper for IgBLAST v1.9, and V/J genes and CDR3 were assigned using IMGT germline references. Reads with weak V/J assignments (E-value above 1e-6), missing CDR3, stop codons, out-of-frame junctions, or ambiguous translated residues were removed. V3J clonotypes were defined as sequences sharing an identical inferred V gene, J gene, and CDR3 amino acid sequence. The percentage overlap between two repertoires was calculated by dividing the number of shared unique clonotypes by the size of the smaller repertoire. Richness of each repertoire was evaluated using RTK rarefaction, the Chao1 estimator, and Recon v2.1 estimates of unobserved clonotypes. Generation probabilities were computed with OLGA for all TCRbeta clonotypes obtained by the gDNA method from a handful of donors. In its TCRdb copy, this immuneACCESS table keeps in-frame sequences only and misses some clones. Where compared with another copy, unresolved V genes explain less than half of these, and the others have no known cause. V, J and clone size were drawn from that table, and D and trimming were deduced from the DNA. A total of around 2.1 million clones appear in this sample, about 92% of them only once. The ten most abundant clones make up more than 1.5% of the sample.

CD8 naive samples were obtained by positive selection for CCR7 among CD45RO-negative cells, yielding a CD45RA+CCR7+ population from which TemRA cells were excluded. Healthy HIV-negative adults with no recently reported acute infections or vaccinations were included as donors. Only Caucasian adults living in Nashville, Tennessee, USA were represented among the donors. After blood collection by leukapheresis, PBMCs were isolated using Ficoll-Histopaque density gradient centrifugation and then cryopreserved in the vapor phase of liquid nitrogen. Analytical flow cytometry was used to check the purity and quantity of every magnetically sorted T cell population. Each sorted fraction had its genomic DNA isolated and then quantified by UV absorbance on a Nanodrop 2000c. As concerns this clone: Its binding antigen is unknown. Qualities for individual bases were not recorded, and no much larger clone is one base off.

The CDR3 sequence holds 13 residues, the cysteine and phenylalanine included. The CDR3 DNA has 39 bases and is translated from base 1. Overall results and qualifications from the work: Even with the large sequencing depth, rarefaction of the sorted-subset datasets indicated that sequencing was incomplete. Sharing across several donors was observed for about 4.8% of naive CD4, 3% to 3.5% of naive CD8, about 2.3% of memory CD4, and less than 0.45% of memory CD8 clonotypes. Naive subsets generally had larger estimated clonotype richness than memory subsets. Pairwise subsampling indicated that sequencing depth was expected to affect the degree of clonotype sharing among donors. Sampling was restricted to blood, and TCR repertoires in tissues likely differ from the TCR repertoires found in blood. The small number of donors limited the genetic and exposure-history diversity represented. Compared with non-shared clonotypes, the clonotypes found in all four sorted-subset donors had higher generation probabilities.

The sequence was collected from a man between 18 and 29 years old in good health. Some clones in this sample may be carry-over from other donors' samples. Recombination connected TRBV21-1 to TRBJ2-7. TRBV21-1 is marked as a pseudogene. The sequencing sample was made of naive CD8+ T cells from PBMCs. Interpreted using the paper, the cell subset or site label stands for: CD45RA+CCR7+. The DNA sequence is given as TGTGCCAGCAGCCCTCGGAACCGGTACGAGCAGTACTTC. The translation is CASSPRNRYEQYF.